This is a list of T cell receptor beta chains from one sample in a study of T cell responses to AZD1222 COVID-19 vaccine. Sequenced by immunoSEQ multiplex PCR; TCRdb stores in-frame clones only, minus some. The profile shows over 45,000 clones, more than 70% of them singletons. Sample: peripheral blood, taken 28 days after the second AZD1222 dose. These receptors all stem from an adult who received the AZD1222 COVID-19 vaccine. Each CDR3 is given with its conserved first and last residue. The order of the fields is J gene, D gene, V gene, CDR3 length, clone size, CDR3 protein, CDR3 DNA. D genes are given only for firm matches. Size is stated for part of the rows, as once, few or many counts, or as a class when the clone is expanded.

J gene: TRBJ1-4; D gene: -; V gene: TRBV5-6; CDR3 length: 14; clone size: -; CDR3 protein: CASSRGATNEKLFF; CDR3 DNA: TGTGCCAGCAGCCGGGGGGCAACTAATGAAAAACTGTTTTTT
J gene: TRBJ1-1; D gene: -; V gene: TRBV19; CDR3 length: 13; clone size: -; CDR3 protein: CASSGSRDTEAFF; CDR3 DNA: TGTGCCAGTAGTGGGTCCCGGGACACTGAAGCTTTCTTT
J gene: TRBJ1-1; D gene: TRBD1; V gene: TRBV9; CDR3 length: 15; clone size: -; CDR3 protein: CASSATNTGAGEAFF; CDR3 DNA: TGTGCCAGCAGCGCAACGAACACAGGGGCTGGGGAAGCTTTCTTT
J gene: TRBJ2-1; D gene: TRBD1; V gene: TRBV18; CDR3 length: 13; clone size: -; CDR3 protein: CASARGTYNEQFF; CDR3 DNA: TGTGCCAGCGCCAGGGGGACCTACAATGAGCAGTTCTTC
J gene: TRBJ2-4; D gene: -; V gene: TRBV7-2; CDR3 length: 16; clone size: -; CDR3 protein: CASSLEQSTAKNIQYF; CDR3 DNA: TGTGCCAGCAGCTTAGAGCAGTCGACAGCCAAAAACATTCAGTACTTC
J gene: TRBJ1-5; D gene: TRBD1; V gene: TRBV27; CDR3 length: 14; clone size: -; CDR3 protein: CASSLPGQGEPQHF; CDR3 DNA: TGTGCCAGCAGTTTACCGGGACAGGGGGAGCCCCAGCATTTT
J gene: TRBJ2-7; D gene: -; V gene: TRBV3-1/TRBV3-2; CDR3 length: 14; clone size: -; CDR3 protein: CASSQSQIYYEQYF; CDR3 DNA: TGTGCCAGCAGCCAATCTCAGATCTACTACGAGCAGTACTTC
J gene: TRBJ1-1; D gene: -; V gene: TRBV30; CDR3 length: 13; clone size: -; CDR3 protein: CAWSVRRRTEAFF; CDR3 DNA: TGTGCCTGGAGTGTAAGACGGCGCACTGAAGCTTTCTTT
J gene: TRBJ2-1; D gene: TRBD2; V gene: TRBV27; CDR3 length: 15; clone size: -; CDR3 protein: CASSMGTSGRNEQFF; CDR3 DNA: TGTGCCAGCTCAATGGGGACTAGCGGGAGGAATGAGCAGTTCTTC
J gene: TRBJ1-1; D gene: -; V gene: TRBV29-1; CDR3 length: 14; clone size: -; CDR3 protein: CSVLDNRRSTEAFF; CDR3 DNA: TGCAGCGTTCTGGACAATCGCCGGTCCACTGAAGCTTTCTTT
J gene: TRBJ2-7; D gene: -; V gene: TRBV11-3; CDR3 length: 15; clone size: -; CDR3 protein: CASSLGRVESYEQYF; CDR3 DNA: TGTGCCAGCAGCTTAGGACGGGTCGAGAGCTACGAGCAGTACTTC
J gene: TRBJ1-2; D gene: -; V gene: TRBV6-5; CDR3 length: 15; clone size: -; CDR3 protein: CASSYLSGSVYGYTF; CDR3 DNA: TGTGCCAGCAGTTACTTGTCAGGGTCGGTCTATGGCTACACCTTC
J gene: TRBJ1-1; D gene: -; V gene: TRBV5-1; CDR3 length: 14; clone size: -; CDR3 protein: CASSPRGQGAEAFF; CDR3 DNA: TGCGCCAGCAGCCCAAGAGGGCAGGGAGCTGAAGCTTTCTTT
J gene: TRBJ1-2; D gene: TRBD1; V gene: TRBV5-4; CDR3 length: 13; clone size: -; CDR3 protein: CASSSTGDYGYTF; CDR3 DNA: TGTGCCAGCAGCTCGACAGGGGACTATGGCTACACCTTC
J gene: TRBJ2-1; D gene: TRBD1; V gene: TRBV6-2/TRBV6-3; CDR3 length: 11; clone size: -; CDR3 protein: CASSSGQGEFF; CDR3 DNA: TGTGCCAGCAGCTCCGGACAGGGGGAGTTCTTC
J gene: TRBJ2-1; D gene: TRBD2; V gene: TRBV4-1; CDR3 length: 17; clone size: -; CDR3 protein: CASSQEGDSGPYNEQFF; CDR3 DNA: TGCGCCAGCAGCCAAGAAGGGGATAGCGGGCCTTACAATGAGCAGTTCTTC
J gene: TRBJ2-3; D gene: -; V gene: TRBV5-4; CDR3 length: 15; clone size: -; CDR3 protein: CASSLTGYLGDTQYF; CDR3 DNA: TGTGCCAGCAGCTTAACAGGGTATTTAGGAGATACGCAGTATTTT
J gene: TRBJ2-1; D gene: -; V gene: TRBV5-5; CDR3 length: 15; clone size: -; CDR3 protein: CASSDSAGSYNEQFF; CDR3 DNA: TGTGCCAGCAGCGATTCAGCGGGCTCCTACAATGAGCAGTTCTTC
J gene: TRBJ1-3; D gene: -; V gene: TRBV14; CDR3 length: 13; clone size: -; CDR3 protein: CASSQGPRNTIYF; CDR3 DNA: TGTGCCAGCAGCCAAGGACCACGAAACACCATATATTTT
J gene: TRBJ2-7; D gene: TRBD2; V gene: TRBV7-2; CDR3 length: 15; clone size: -; CDR3 protein: CASSYLAGDSYEQYF; CDR3 DNA: TGTGCCAGCAGCTACCTAGCGGGGGACTCCTACGAGCAGTACTTC
J gene: TRBJ2-5; D gene: TRBD1; V gene: TRBV28; CDR3 length: 15; clone size: -; CDR3 protein: CASGYDRGLRETQYF; CDR3 DNA: TGTGCCAGCGGGTACGACAGGGGGCTCAGGGAGACCCAGTACTTC
J gene: TRBJ2-2; D gene: TRBD1; V gene: TRBV11-2; CDR3 length: 19; clone size: -; CDR3 protein: CASSLEGGRAIVNTGELFF; CDR3 DNA: TGTGCCAGCAGCTTAGAAGGGGGCAGGGCTATAGTTAACACCGGGGAGCTGTTTTTT
J gene: TRBJ1-2; D gene: -; V gene: TRBV20-1; CDR3 length: 15; clone size: -; CDR3 protein: CSASRDRDGVYGYTF; CDR3 DNA: TGCAGTGCTAGTCGCGACCGGGACGGGGTCTATGGCTACACCTTC
J gene: TRBJ2-7; D gene: -; V gene: TRBV5-6; CDR3 length: 15; clone size: once; CDR3 protein: CASSLGQGLTYEQYF; CDR3 DNA: TGTGCCAGCAGCTTGGGCCAGGGATTGACCTACGAGCAGTACTTC
J gene: TRBJ1-2; D gene: -; V gene: TRBV4-1; CDR3 length: 11; clone size: -; CDR3 protein: CASREDYGYTF; CDR3 DNA: TGCGCCAGCAGGGAGGACTATGGCTACACCTTC
J gene: TRBJ2-3; D gene: -; V gene: TRBV6-5; CDR3 length: 15; clone size: once; CDR3 protein: CASSSGEFSTDTQYF; CDR3 DNA: TGTGCCAGCAGTTCCGGGGAGTTCAGCACAGATACGCAGTATTTT
J gene: TRBJ2-7; D gene: -; V gene: TRBV3-1/TRBV3-2; CDR3 length: 13; clone size: -; CDR3 protein: CASSPTDLYEQYF; CDR3 DNA: TGTGCCAGCAGCCCGACAGACCTTTACGAGCAGTACTTC
J gene: TRBJ2-1; D gene: TRBD2; V gene: TRBV7-6; CDR3 length: 18; clone size: -; CDR3 protein: CASSLRVSGVSSYNEQFF; CDR3 DNA: TGTGCCAGCAGCTTAAGGGTTAGCGGGGTTAGCTCCTACAATGAGCAGTTCTTC
J gene: TRBJ1-2; D gene: -; V gene: TRBV2; CDR3 length: 13; clone size: -; CDR3 protein: CASSEALRGGYTF; CDR3 DNA: TGTGCCAGCAGTGAAGCGCTTCGTGGTGGCTACACCTTC
J gene: TRBJ1-1; D gene: -; V gene: TRBV21-1; CDR3 length: 19; clone size: -; CDR3 protein: CASSKVWSGFRSGDTEAFF; CDR3 DNA: TGTGCCAGCAGCAAAGTTTGGTCGGGGTTCCGATCGGGTGACACTGAAGCTTTCTTT
J gene: TRBJ2-2; D gene: -; V gene: TRBV5-1; CDR3 length: 11; clone size: -; CDR3 protein: CASRYTGELFF; CDR3 DNA: TGCGCCAGCAGATACACCGGGGAGCTGTTTTTT
J gene: TRBJ2-5; D gene: -; V gene: TRBV21-1; CDR3 length: 15; clone size: -; CDR3 protein: CASSKDRQEQETQYF; CDR3 DNA: TGTGCCAGCAGCAAAGATAGGCAGGAGCAAGAGACCCAGTACTTC
J gene: TRBJ1-2; D gene: -; V gene: TRBV29-1; CDR3 length: 13; clone size: -; CDR3 protein: CSVEDGINYGYTF; CDR3 DNA: TGCAGCGTTGAGGACGGAATTAACTATGGCTACACCTTC
J gene: TRBJ1-5; D gene: -; V gene: TRBV6-1; CDR3 length: 16; clone size: -; CDR3 protein: CASSELTGYSNQPQHF; CDR3 DNA: TGTGCCAGCAGTGAACTAACCGGGTATAGCAATCAGCCCCAGCATTTT
J gene: TRBJ2-1; D gene: TRBD2; V gene: TRBV7-2; CDR3 length: 18; clone size: -; CDR3 protein: CASSPRVGLAGGLAEQFF; CDR3 DNA: TGTGCCAGCAGCCCCCGGGTGGGACTAGCGGGAGGTTTGGCTGAGCAGTTCTTC
J gene: TRBJ1-3; D gene: -; V gene: TRBV18; CDR3 length: 13; clone size: once; CDR3 protein: CASSEDSRNTIYF; CDR3 DNA: TGTGCCAGCTCAGAGGACAGCCGAAACACCATATATTTT
J gene: TRBJ1-2; D gene: -; V gene: TRBV11-3; CDR3 length: 16; clone size: -; CDR3 protein: CASSFKAIGTNYGYTF; CDR3 DNA: TGTGCCAGCAGCTTCAAGGCGATAGGAACAAACTATGGCTACACCTTC
J gene: TRBJ2-1; D gene: -; V gene: TRBV4-2; CDR3 length: 15; clone size: -; CDR3 protein: CASSQDNVYVNEQFF; CDR3 DNA: TGTGCCAGCAGCCAGGACAACGTCTACGTAAATGAGCAGTTCTTC
J gene: TRBJ1-6; D gene: -; V gene: TRBV7-9; CDR3 length: 15; clone size: -; CDR3 protein: CASSLEDITRSPLHF; CDR3 DNA: TGTGCCAGCAGCTTAGAAGACATAACTAGGTCACCCCTCCACTTT
J gene: TRBJ1-4; D gene: -; V gene: TRBV9; CDR3 length: 15; clone size: -; CDR3 protein: CASSVAMGQGEKLFF; CDR3 DNA: TGTGCCAGCAGCGTAGCTATGGGGCAAGGAGAAAAACTGTTTTTT
J gene: TRBJ1-1; D gene: TRBD1; V gene: TRBV15; CDR3 length: 19; clone size: -; CDR3 protein: CATSRDEFGGGGAAGEAFF; CDR3 DNA: TGTGCCACCAGCAGAGATGAATTTGGAGGGGGCGGTGCAGCGGGAGAAGCTTTCTTT
J gene: TRBJ2-5; D gene: TRBD2; V gene: TRBV14; CDR3 length: 13; clone size: once; CDR3 protein: CASRAWGGETQYF; CDR3 DNA: TGTGCCAGCAGAGCATGGGGGGGAGAGACCCAGTACTTC
J gene: TRBJ2-1; D gene: -; V gene: TRBV4-1; CDR3 length: 17; clone size: -; CDR3 protein: CASSHRGGGHSYNEQFF; CDR3 DNA: TGCGCCAGCAGCCACCGGGGCGGGGGCCACTCCTACAATGAGCAGTTCTTC
J gene: TRBJ1-5; D gene: TRBD1; V gene: TRBV19; CDR3 length: 14; clone size: -; CDR3 protein: CASRDRGGNQPQHF; CDR3 DNA: TGTGCCAGCCGGGACAGGGGTGGCAATCAGCCCCAGCATTTT
J gene: TRBJ2-3; D gene: -; V gene: TRBV5-1; CDR3 length: 16; clone size: -; CDR3 protein: CASSLEWGTFTDTQYF; CDR3 DNA: TGCGCCAGCAGCTTGGAATGGGGAACATTCACAGATACGCAGTATTTT
J gene: TRBJ2-5; D gene: TRBD1; V gene: TRBV5-6; CDR3 length: 15; clone size: -; CDR3 protein: CASSPLGTGKETQYF; CDR3 DNA: TGTGCCAGCAGTCCGCTAGGGACAGGGAAAGAGACCCAGTACTTC
J gene: TRBJ1-2; D gene: -; V gene: TRBV2; CDR3 length: 13; clone size: -; CDR3 protein: CASSVAQYYGYTF; CDR3 DNA: TGTGCCAGCAGCGTAGCTCAATATTATGGCTACACCTTC
J gene: TRBJ1-6; D gene: TRBD1; V gene: TRBV5-4; CDR3 length: 15; clone size: -; CDR3 protein: CASSLGQGAWEPLHF; CDR3 DNA: TGTGCCAGCAGCTTGGGACAGGGGGCTTGGGAGCCCCTCCACTTT
J gene: TRBJ2-1; D gene: TRBD2; V gene: TRBV5-4; CDR3 length: 17; clone size: -; CDR3 protein: CASSLGGLAGGMDEQFF; CDR3 DNA: TGTGCCAGCAGCTTGGGGGGACTAGCGGGAGGGATGGATGAGCAGTTCTTC
J gene: TRBJ2-7; D gene: -; V gene: TRBV7-2; CDR3 length: 17; clone size: -; CDR3 protein: CASSLLGRPLPGYEQYF; CDR3 DNA: TGTGCCAGCAGCTTACTCGGACGACCTCTTCCTGGCTACGAGCAGTACTTC
J gene: TRBJ2-7; D gene: -; V gene: TRBV12-3/TRBV12-4; CDR3 length: 13; clone size: once; CDR3 protein: CASSLLHAYEQYF; CDR3 DNA: TGTGCCAGCAGTTTACTCCACGCCTACGAGCAGTACTTC
J gene: TRBJ2-7; D gene: TRBD2; V gene: TRBV5-1; CDR3 length: 17; clone size: -; CDR3 protein: CASSFRSGGSRTYEQYF; CDR3 DNA: TGCGCCAGCAGCTTCCGCTCTGGCGGGAGTAGAACCTACGAGCAGTACTTC
J gene: TRBJ1-2; D gene: TRBD1; V gene: TRBV5-6; CDR3 length: 18; clone size: -; CDR3 protein: CASSPHVAQGTTNYGYTF; CDR3 DNA: TGTGCCAGCAGCCCACATGTTGCACAGGGGACTACTAACTATGGCTACACCTTC
J gene: TRBJ2-3; D gene: -; V gene: TRBV12-5; CDR3 length: 12; clone size: -; CDR3 protein: CASGGYTDTQYF; CDR3 DNA: TGTGCTAGTGGTGGGTACACAGATACGCAGTATTTT
J gene: TRBJ2-1; D gene: -; V gene: TRBV6-6; CDR3 length: 15; clone size: -; CDR3 protein: CASNRPLTDANEQFF; CDR3 DNA: TGTGCCAGCAATCGACCCCTCACAGACGCAAATGAGCAGTTCTTC
J gene: TRBJ2-1; D gene: -; V gene: TRBV30; CDR3 length: 11; clone size: -; CDR3 protein: CAWTVGVEQFF; CDR3 DNA: TGTGCCTGGACGGTTGGGGTTGAGCAGTTCTTC
J gene: TRBJ2-5; D gene: -; V gene: TRBV11-3; CDR3 length: 14; clone size: -; CDR3 protein: CASSLLTGGETQYF; CDR3 DNA: TGTGCCAGCAGCCTACTGACAGGTGGGGAGACCCAGTACTTC
J gene: TRBJ2-7; D gene: TRBD2; V gene: TRBV10-3; CDR3 length: 15; clone size: -; CDR3 protein: CAISESLAGPYEQYF; CDR3 DNA: TGTGCCATCAGTGAGTCCCTAGCGGGACCATACGAGCAGTACTTC
J gene: TRBJ1-1; D gene: TRBD1; V gene: TRBV5-1; CDR3 length: 14; clone size: few; CDR3 protein: CASSLDRVGTEAFF; CDR3 DNA: TGCGCCAGCAGCCTGGACAGGGTGGGGACTGAAGCTTTCTTT
J gene: TRBJ1-1; D gene: TRBD1; V gene: TRBV4-1; CDR3 length: 16; clone size: -; CDR3 protein: CASSQKMTRGSTEAFF; CDR3 DNA: TGCGCCAGCAGCCAGAAGATGACCAGGGGGAGCACTGAAGCTTTCTTT